Described below is a single T cell receptor beta chain sequence and its context. As yet, its antigen is unknown. This CDR3 spans 15 amino acids. CDR1 is MNHEY, CDR2 SVGAGI, per germline. V lost 6 bases and J lost 2; bases outside the gene matches: 8. This entry is derived from a study of cytomegalovirus exposure and HLA in healthy donors. Findings of the study overall: It is likely that the observed cluster of highly shared sequence variants was a sequencing artifact. Presence/absence analyses supposed approximately even sequencing depth among donors.

The PCR made use of 60 Vbeta and 13 Jbeta primers. This table comes from immunoSEQ multiplex PCR, and its TCRdb copy is limited to in-frame clones, with some not included. This repertoire shows 100,000 to 150,000 clones, about 81% found once; its top ten account for approximately 1.1%. The TCR originated in a woman under 40 in good health and CMV-seronegative. The chain couples TRBV6-5 to TRBJ2-7; 9 nucleotides align to TRBD1. The specimen was PBMCs. The CDR3 DNA sequence: TGTGCCAGCAGGCGTGGACAGGGGAATACCTACGAGCAGTACTTC. Encoded protein: CASRRGQGNTYEQYF.